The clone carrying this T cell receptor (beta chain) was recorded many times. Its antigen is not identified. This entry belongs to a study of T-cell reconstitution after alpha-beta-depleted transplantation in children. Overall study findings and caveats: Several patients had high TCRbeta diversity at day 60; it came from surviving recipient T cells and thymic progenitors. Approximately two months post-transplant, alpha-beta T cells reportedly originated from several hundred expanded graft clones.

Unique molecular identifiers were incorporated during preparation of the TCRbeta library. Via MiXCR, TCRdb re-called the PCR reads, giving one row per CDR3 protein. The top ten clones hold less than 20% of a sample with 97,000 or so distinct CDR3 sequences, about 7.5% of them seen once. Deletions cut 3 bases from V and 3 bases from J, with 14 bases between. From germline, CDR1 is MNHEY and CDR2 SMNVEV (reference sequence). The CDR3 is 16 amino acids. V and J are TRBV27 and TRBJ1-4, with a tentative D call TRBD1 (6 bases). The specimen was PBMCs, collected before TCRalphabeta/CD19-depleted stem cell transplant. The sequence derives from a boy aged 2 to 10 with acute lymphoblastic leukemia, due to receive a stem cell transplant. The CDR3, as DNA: TGTGCCAGCAGTTTTGGACAGCCTGCGGCTAATGAAAAACTGTTTTTT. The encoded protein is CASSFGQPAANEKLFF.